This entry lists 6 T cell receptor beta chains sequenced from one sample in a study of cytomegalovirus exposure and HLA in healthy donors. The PCR ran on 60 Vbeta and 13 Jbeta primers. The table came from immunoSEQ multiplex PCR; TCRdb's copy has only in-frame clones and leaves some out. The table records 200,000 or so clones, 82% of them present only once. The sample taken for sequencing was PBMCs. These receptors came from a boy aged 2 to 9 in good health and CMV-seronegative.

This clone was seen a single time. CDR3 nucleotide sequence: TGCGCCAGCAGCTCGGGAAATACAGGGGTAGCCTACGAGCAGTACTTC. Protein product: CASSSGNTGVAYEQYF. The chain employs TRBV5-1 and TRBJ2-7, with 7 bases matching TRBD1. The trim removed 3 bases at V and 2 bases at J, leaving 11 bases unmatched. CDR1 is SGHRS and CDR2 is YFSETQ in the germline V gene. The CDR3 spans 16 residues.

This rearrangement joins TRBV4-1 to TRBJ2-5; 11 bases fit TRBD2. Germline lookup yields CDR1 MGHRA and CDR2 YSYEKL. With V trimmed by 3 bases and J by 3 bases, 6 bases remained unmatched. The CDR3 contains 16 residues. CDR3 amino acids: CASSHLLAGDKETQYF. The CDR3 nucleotides are TGCGCCAGCAGCCACCTACTAGCGGGGGATAAAGAGACCCAGTACTTC.

For this clone: The same CDR3 also results from other DNA sequences found in this sample. The DNA for the CDR3 is TGTGCCAGCAGCTTAGGGGGGGGCGAGGGGGAAGAGACCCAGTACTTC. Its translation: CASSLGGGEGEETQYF. The J gene is TRBJ2-5, the V gene TRBV7-2, with D maybe TRBD2 (7 bases). The germline V and J ends were trimmed by 1 base and 3 bases, with 15 bases remaining between them. CDR3 size: 16 residues. Germline values: CDR1 SGHTA, CDR2 FQGNSA.

The CDR3 DNA sequence: TGTGCCAGCAGCGTAGAGGCGGGGGTCGGGGACGAGCAGTACTTC. Amino acid sequence: CASSVEAGVGDEQYF. The rearrangement links TRBV9 to TRBJ2-7; 7 bases agree with TRBD2. The CDR3 sequence is 15 residues long. The J segment lost 5 bases and the V segment lost 0 bases, leaving 8 bases of the junction unmatched. The germline gives CDR1 SGDLS, CDR2 YYNGEE.

This clone was detected only a few times. This rearrangement joins TRBV11-2 to TRBJ2-3; D perhaps matches TRBD1 (6 bases). CDR3 length equals 17 residues. Germline CDR1 SGHAT, CDR2 FQNNGV. Deletions cut 5 bases from V and 8 bases from J, with 26 bases between. This CDR3 reads CASSPIRGPSLGGTQYF. The CDR3 region has the DNA TGTGCCAGCAGCCCCATCCGGGGTCCTTCCCTAGGGGGTACGCAGTATTTT.

With respect to this clone: A junction end diverges from the germline sequence, so it may reflect a read error. This chain links TRBV7-6 with TRBJ2-6; D is perhaps TRBD2 (6 bases). The CDR3 is 18 residues long. In germline, CDR1 is SGHVS, CDR2 FNYEAQ. CDR3: CASSKRAGGLSGANGLTF. The CDR3 DNA reads as TGTGCCAGCAGCAAGCGGGCAGGTGGACTCTCTGGGGCCAACGGCCTGACTTTC.